The rows below give T cell receptor beta chains drawn from one sample of a study of blood T cell repertoires in COVID-19. Measured with immunoSEQ multiplex PCR; TCRdb has only the in-frame clones, and not every one. The data hold 130,000 to 150,000 clones, with over 75% observed a single time. The specimen was peripheral blood. The receptor source for this set is a man between 65 and 85 years old with acute or convalescent COVID-19. CDR3s include the opening cysteine and the closing phenylalanine or tryptophan. The D gene is left open where the match is weak. For some rows the clone size is stated as once, few or many, or as a class when expanded; others skip it.

>TRBJ2-3|once|14|TRBV5-5|.
TGTGCCAGCAGCTGGTCAGGGAGCACAGATACGCAGTATTTT
CASSWSGSTDTQYF
>TRBJ2-3|.|16|TRBV24-1|.
TGTGCCACCAGTGATACGGGACACCCGTCAGCAGATACGCAGTATTTT
CATSDTGHPSADTQYF
>TRBJ1-1|.|14|TRBV6-5|.
TGTGCCAGCAGTTACCGCTCAGTGGACACTGAAGCTTTCTTT
CASSYRSVDTEAFF
>TRBJ1-2|.|13|TRBV2|TRBD1
TGTGCCAGCAGAGGGGACAGCAACTATGGCTACACCTTC
CASRGDSNYGYTF
>TRBJ1-2|once|14|TRBV5-1|TRBD1
TGCGCCAGCAGCTTGGGGGACAGGGAAGACGGCTACACCTTC
CASSLGDREDGYTF
>TRBJ1-2|few|18|TRBV5-1|TRBD1
TGCGCCAGCAGCCGTTTTTGGAGGCAGACAGGGGAGGGCTATGGCTACACCTTC
CASSRFWRQTGEGYGYTF
>TRBJ1-1|.|20|TRBV12-5|.
TGTGCTAGTGGTTTGGTAACTACCCTCGGTCTCAGGGCGATGAACACTGAAGCTTTCTTT
CASGLVTTLGLRAMNTEAFF
>TRBJ2-2|.|12|TRBV6-5|.
TGTGCCAGCAGATTCGACACCGGGGAGCTGTTTTTT
CASRFDTGELFF
>TRBJ2-3|.|15|TRBV5-5|.
TGTGCCAGCAGCACGGGACTCTTGATCACAGATACGCAGTATTTT
CASSTGLLITDTQYF
>TRBJ1-4|.|15|TRBV5-6|.
TGTGCCAGCAGCTTGATCGATGGGGGGAGAGAAAAACTGTTTTTT
CASSLIDGGREKLFF
>TRBJ1-2|.|13|TRBV5-1|.
TGCGCCAGCAGCTCAGACAGCTACTATGGCTACACCTTC
CASSSDSYYGYTF
>TRBJ1-1|.|13|TRBV11-2|.
TGTGCCAGCAGCTCCGGGGTTCAGGCTGGAGCTTTCTTT
CASSSGVQAGAFF
>TRBJ2-7|.|11|TRBV7-9|.
TGTGCCAGCAGCTTTGAGTACGAGCAGTACTTC
CASSFEYEQYF
>TRBJ1-1|.|13|TRBV2|.
TGTGCCAGCAGTGAACAGGGGAACACTGAAGCTTTCTTT
CASSEQGNTEAFF
>TRBJ1-5|.|14|TRBV19|TRBD1
TGTGCCAGTAGTATACAAACAGGGGCTCAGCCCCAGCATTTT
CASSIQTGAQPQHF
>TRBJ1-4|.|16|TRBV30|.
TGTGCCTGGAGTATAACCGCAGTTGCAACTAATGAAAAACTGTTTTTT
CAWSITAVATNEKLFF
>TRBJ2-3|.|16|TRBV7-9|TRBD2
TGTGCCAGCAGTTCGGGACTAGCGACTTTTATAGATACGCAGTATTTT
CASSSGLATFIDTQYF
>TRBJ2-5|.|15|TRBV7-2|.
TGTGCCAGCAGCCCTCGACAGACTCTGCAAGAGACCCAGTACTTC
CASSPRQTLQETQYF
>TRBJ2-3|.|13|TRBV5-1|TRBD2
TGCGCCAGCAGCTTAGGGCTAGCGGGGGATCAGTATTTT
CASSLGLAGDQYF
>TRBJ2-1|.|16|TRBV7-9|TRBD2
TGTGCCAGCAGCCTGACTACTAGCGGGAGTGTGAATGAGCAGTTCTTC
CASSLTTSGSVNEQFF
>TRBJ1-4|.|14|TRBV19|TRBD1
TGTGCCTCCAAAGGGACAGCTCTAAATGAAAAACTGTTTTTT
CASKGTALNEKLFF
>TRBJ2-5|.|15|TRBV18|TRBD2
TGTGCCAGCTCACCAAATAGCGGGGGAGCAGAGACCCAGTACTTC
CASSPNSGGAETQYF
>TRBJ2-1|.|11|TRBV20-1|.
TGCAGTGCTAGAGATCAGATTGGGCAGTTCTTC
CSARDQIGQFF
>TRBJ2-3|.|18|TRBV18|TRBD2
TGTGCCAGCTCACCAAGACTAGCGGGGGGAGCGAGCACAGATACGCAGTATTTT
CASSPRLAGGASTDTQYF
>TRBJ1-1|.|13|TRBV19|.
TGTGCCAGTAGTATAAAAATCCGGACTGAAGCTTTCTTT
CASSIKIRTEAFF
>TRBJ2-5|.|14|TRBV3-1/TRBV3-2|TRBD1
TGTGCCAGCAGCCAAGGAACAGGGGGAGAGACCCAGTACTTC
CASSQGTGGETQYF
>TRBJ2-5|once|18|TRBV5-1|TRBD2
TGCGCCAGCAGCCTCAGGGCTAGCGGGACCTTCTACCAAGAGACCCAGTACTTC
CASSLRASGTFYQETQYF
>TRBJ2-5|.|15|TRBV5-6|.
TGTGCCAGCAGCATTTACAGGGAGAGGGGAGAGACCCAGTACTTC
CASSIYRERGETQYF